This T cell receptor (beta chain) emerged from a study of beta chain features in type 1 diabetes. Trimming pared 0 bases from V and 5 bases from J, leaving 15 bases between. The length of the CDR3 is 16 residues. Germline V gene sequence: CDR1 SGHNT, CDR2 YYREEE (reference sequence). Every isolated RNA sample was fully reverse transcribed, so sequencing captured expressed TCRB transcripts. Here immunoSEQ multiplex PCR was the method, and the copy in TCRdb shows in-frame clones only, minus some. The table lists around 180,000 clones, 7.5% to 8.5% of them singletons. Using CD45RO/CCR7/CD25/CD127/CD95/CD27, CD4+ naive, central memory, regulatory and stem cell-like memory cells were sorted. Study-wide results and caveats: TCRB repertoires of naive, central memory and Treg cells appeared more similar among patients than among healthy donors. Unsettled here was the matter of whether HLA type influences TCRB rearrangement. Fewer junction insertions and more nucleotide deletions appeared in type 1 diabetes patients. Researchers report that Type 1 diabetes patients had moderately but significantly shorter TCRB CDR3s across all four CD4+ subsets.

This clone came up a few times. What it binds is unknown. What was sequenced was central memory CD4+ T cells from blood. The receptor's source is a man aged 18 to 30 with type 1 diabetes. J is TRBJ2-1 and V is TRBV5-4; possibly TRBD2 for D (6 bases). The CDR3 is CASSLDGGAKDNEQFF. In DNA form, the CDR3 reads TGTGCCAGCAGCTTGGATGGCGGGGCAAAAGACAATGAGCAGTTCTTC.